A selection of T cell receptor beta chains follows, all from one sample in a study of PD-1 blockade in classical Hodgkin lymphoma. Clones were read by immunoSEQ multiplex PCR, and TCRdb kept only the in-frame ones, dropping some. Among some 25,000 clones listed, 78% were seen once. Sequencing was performed on peripheral blood mononuclear cells (PBMCs), taken before the second cycle of nivolumab. Every receptor here comes from a human donor with classical Hodgkin lymphoma. Both conserved end residues are part of each CDR3. The D gene is left open where the match is weak. Where a row states a size, it is once, few, many or the class of an expanded clone; other rows omit it.

. | TRBJ2-7 | TRBV7-9 | . | CASSVAGTEEQYF | TGTGCCAGCAGCGTGGCCGGGACTGAAGAGCAGTACTTC
. | TRBJ2-5 | TRBV19 | . | CASSMQGSLQETQYF | TGTGCCAGTAGTATGCAAGGGTCCCTCCAAGAGACCCAGTACTTC
TRBD2 | TRBJ2-3 | TRBV9 | . | CASSPDGGGAPSTDTQYF | TGTGCCAGCAGCCCAGATGGCGGGGGGGCCCCTAGCACAGATACGCAGTATTTT
. | TRBJ2-7 | TRBV18 | . | CASSPPVADEQYF | TGTGCCAGCTCACCACCGGTGGCTGACGAGCAGTACTTC
TRBD2 | TRBJ2-5 | TRBV7-8 | . | CASSPGTSGAWEETQYF | TGTGCCAGCAGCCCCGGGACTAGCGGGGCCTGGGAGGAGACCCAGTACTTC
TRBD1 | TRBJ1-5 | TRBV19 | . | CASSVTGGGQPQHF | TGTGCCAGTAGTGTGACAGGGGGCGGTCAGCCCCAGCATTTT
. | TRBJ1-3 | TRBV4-3 | . | CASSQEFDGNTIYF | TGCGCCAGCAGCCAAGAGTTCGACGGAAACACCATATATTTT
. | TRBJ1-1 | TRBV7-2 | . | CASSLALRGTEAFF | TGTGCCAGCAGCTTAGCGCTTAGGGGGACTGAAGCTTTCTTT
TRBD2 | TRBJ2-1 | TRBV5-4 | . | CASSYSGNLGEQFF | TGTGCCAGCAGCTATAGCGGGAATCTAGGGGAGCAGTTCTTC
. | TRBJ1-1 | TRBV7-3 | . | CASSLDGWGTEAFF | TGTGCCAGCAGCTTAGACGGGTGGGGGACTGAAGCTTTCTTT
. | TRBJ2-1 | TRBV2 | . | CASSEWGGGPYGEQFF | TGTGCCAGCAGTGAATGGGGGGGGGGGCCTTACGGTGAGCAGTTCTTC
. | TRBJ2-7 | TRBV7-9 | . | CASSFYTYEQYF | TGTGCCAGCAGCTTTTATACCTACGAGCAGTACTTC
. | TRBJ1-4 | TRBV7-2 | . | CASSPTLEGNRQKLFF | TGTGCCAGCAGCCCCACCCTAGAGGGGAATCGGCAAAAACTGTTTTTT
. | TRBJ2-3 | TRBV2 | few | CASSDGTDTQYF | TGTGCCAGCAGCGACGGGACGGATACGCAGTATTTT
. | TRBJ2-5 | TRBV4-1 | . | CASSPGGTQYF | TGCGCCAGCAGCCCTGGTGGGACCCAGTACTTC
. | TRBJ1-1 | TRBV19 | . | CASSIELSAYTEAFF | TGTGCCAGTAGTATAGAACTCTCGGCGTACACTGAAGCTTTCTTT
. | TRBJ2-7 | TRBV7-2 | few | CASSSQLYSEQYF | TGTGCCAGCAGCTCCCAGTTGTACTCCGAGCAGTACTTC
. | TRBJ2-7 | TRBV28 | . | CASSLGSAGAYEQYF | TGTGCCAGCAGTTTGGGCTCAGCAGGGGCCTACGAGCAGTACTTC
. | TRBJ1-2 | TRBV6-5 | . | CASSYSTGGGSGYTF | TGTGCCAGCAGTTACTCGACAGGCGGGGGTTCCGGCTACACCTTC